The 32 T cell receptor beta chains reported below all come from one sample, sequenced in a study of blood T cell repertoires in COVID-19. TCRdb's table, derived via immunoSEQ multiplex PCR, lists solely in-frame clones and lacks some. Here the sample spans roughly 150,000 clones, more than 70% being singletons. Material: peripheral blood. The receptors derive from a man in his sixties with acute or convalescent COVID-19.

This clone was picked up one time. The chain employs TRBV11-1 and TRBJ1-1; possibly TRBD1 for D (6 bases). The CDR3 runs to 15 residues. The V end lost 5 bases, the J end lost 3 bases, and 16 bases lay between the germline ends. The germline V gene has CDR1 SGHAT and CDR2 FQDESV (reference sequence). CDR3 coding DNA: TGTGCCAGCAGCCAAATTCAGGGGAGTGACACTGAAGCTTTCTTT. It codes for CASSQIQGSDTEAFF.

This rearrangement joins TRBV23-1 to TRBJ2-4, with 11 bases identical to TRBD1. TRBV23-1 has ORF status, its function being uncertain. CDR3 length equals 20 residues. V lost 7 bases to trimming and J lost 7 bases; unmatched junction nucleotides: 24. The CDR3 DNA is TGCGCCAGCACCTGGACCTGGCCCGGGACAGGGGGTGTTCCGGGGAACATTCAGTACTTC. This encodes CASTWTWPGTGGVPGNIQYF.

CDR3 in DNA: TGTGCTAGTGGTTTCGTGGATACGCAGTATTTT. Translated, it gives CASGFVDTQYF. V usage is TRBV12-5 and J usage is TRBJ2-3; D is uncertain. Between the trimmed V and J ends, which lost 3 bases and 6 bases, there was a span of 4 bases. The CDR3 has 11 amino acids. Germline V gene sequence: CDR1 LGHNT, CDR2 FRNRAP.

J is TRBJ1-5 and V is TRBV2, with 7 bases aligning to TRBD1. The V segment lost 5 bases and the J segment 3 bases; nucleotides outside the gene matches: 4. Germline V gene data show CDR1 as SNHLY and CDR2 as FYNNEI. This CDR3 has 14 residues. CDR3 nucleotide sequence: TGTGCCAGCAGTCGGGACAGAATCAATCAGCCCCAGCATTTT. As protein: CASSRDRINQPQHF.

This sequence joins TRBV4-3 and TRBJ2-2, with D uncertain. Trimming cost V 1 base and J 3 bases, with 6 bases left between them. CDR1 and CDR2 from the germline V gene are LGHNA and YSLEER. The length of the CDR3 is 14 residues. The CDR3 protein is CASSQARYTGELFF. Here the CDR3 DNA reads TGCGCCAGCAGCCAAGCCAGATACACCGGGGAGCTGTTTTTT.

V usage is TRBV5-1 and J usage is TRBJ2-3, with 9 bases aligning to TRBD2. Germline V CDR1 and CDR2: SGHRS, YFSETQ. The CDR3 has 17 amino acids. The V gene end was trimmed by 2 bases and the J gene end by 0 bases; junction bases not matched to a gene: 7. DNA of the CDR3: TGCGCCAGCAGCTTAAGGACTAGCGCGAGTAGCACAGATACGCAGTATTTT. Translated, it gives CASSLRTSASSTDTQYF.

This clone showed up just once. The chain couples TRBV25-1 to TRBJ1-1; a possible D gene is TRBD1 (6 bases). The CDR3 spans 12 residues. The V gene lost 1 base and the J gene lost 8 bases, with 8 bases spanning the gap. From germline, CDR1 is MGHDK and CDR2 SYGVNS. The CDR3 spells CASSELTGEAFF. DNA of the CDR3: TGTGCCAGCAGTGAATTAACAGGGGAAGCTTTCTTT.

The CDR3: CASSQGAASNQPQHF. DNA of the CDR3: TGTGCCAGCTCACAAGGAGCCGCCAGCAATCAGCCCCAGCATTTT. The J gene is TRBJ1-5, the V gene TRBV18; D call uncertain. V lost 4 bases and J lost 1, with 11 bases in between. This CDR3 spans 15 amino acids. Germline loops: CDR1 KGHSH, CDR2 LQKENI.

The chain links TRBV5-1 to TRBJ2-2; D is perhaps TRBD2 (6 bases). Trimming shortened V by 0 bases and J by 0 bases, and 9 bases separated the two germline ends. The CDR3 runs 16 residues. Germline-derived CDR1 and CDR2 are SGHRS and YFSETQ. The CDR3 DNA sequence: TGCGCCAGCAGCTTGGTTGGAGGGACGAACACCGGGGAGCTGTTTTTT. Amino acids: CASSLVGGTNTGELFF. Variable domain in full (rest from reference TRBV5-1 and TRBJ2-2): KAGVTQTPRYLIKTRGQQVTLSCSPISGHRSVSWYQQTPGQGLQFLFEYFSETQRNKGNFPGRFSGRQFSNSRSEMNVSTLELGDSALYLCASSLVGGTNTGELFFGEGSRLTVL.

The chain links TRBV30 to TRBJ2-1; D unclear. V was trimmed by 5 bases and J by 0 bases, leaving 17 bases between them. This CDR3 region has 16 residues. Germline-derived CDR1 and CDR2 are GTSNPN and SVGIG (reference sequence). DNA for the CDR3: TGTGCCTGGTCTCCAACCCCCACAAGCTCCTACAATGAGCAGTTCTTC. Its translation is CAWSPTPTSSYNEQFF.

The chain is built from TRBV6-1 and TRBJ2-7; tentative D call: TRBD2 (5 bases). Germline CDR1 reads MNHNS; CDR2 reads SASEGT. Trimming left V 1 base short and J 5 bases short, with 6 bases between. This CDR3 contains 12 residues. The DNA for the CDR3 is TGTGCCAGCAGTGAAGGAGGGAACGAGCAGTACTTC. Its protein product is CASSEGGNEQYF.

Only a few counts were recorded for this clone. The chain links TRBV10-2 to TRBJ1-6, with 9 bases aligning to TRBD1. CDR3 length: 14 amino acids. The J segment lost 12 bases and the V segment lost 6 bases, leaving 9 bases of the junction unmatched. Germline assignment: CDR1 WSHSY and CDR2 SAAADI. In DNA form, the CDR3 reads TGCGCCAGCAGCGAAACAGGGGGCGCGGTACCCCTCCACTTT. Translating gives CASSETGGAVPLHF.

This chain links TRBV6-5 with TRBJ1-2; 9 nucleotides align to TRBD1. This CDR3 has 15 amino acids. The germline V gene has CDR1 MNHEY and CDR2 SVGAGI. J lost 7 bases, V lost 5 bases, and 11 bases had no gene match. CDR3 bases: TGTGCCAGCAGTAAACGGGACAGGGATATCGGTGGCTACACCTTC. This gives the protein CASSKRDRDIGGYTF.

The chain carries TRBV7-8 and TRBJ1-5, with 9 bases fitting TRBD1. CDR1 and CDR2 (germline): SGHVS, FQNEAQ. CDR3 length equals 15 residues. Trimming removed 4 bases from V and 6 bases from J; junction bases left unmatched: 7. The CDR3: CASSSQGAGGQPQHF. CDR3 in DNA: TGTGCCAGCAGCTCACAGGGGGCCGGTGGTCAGCCCCAGCATTTT.

The gene calls are TRBV4-1 and TRBJ1-3; weak D call: TRBD1 (6 bases). Trimming cost V 4 bases and J 0 bases, with 10 bases left between them. Germline loops: CDR1 MGHRA, CDR2 YSYEKL. This CDR3 has 15 residues. CDR3 sequence reads: CASSRQDNSGNTIYF. The CDR3 DNA follows: TGCGCCAGCAGCCGACAGGATAACTCTGGAAACACCATATATTTT.

The chain combines TRBV30 with TRBJ1-2; possibly TRBD1 for D (5 bases). Germline V gene sequence: CDR1 GTSNPN, CDR2 SVGIG (reference sequence). Trimming removed 4 bases from V and 4 bases from J, with 16 bases in between. The CDR3 is 14 residues long. CDR3 bases: TGTGCCTGGAAACTGCGGGACCCAGGCTATGGCTACACCTTC. It specifies CAWKLRDPGYGYTF.

A remark on this clone: Sequence at one end of the junction differs from germline and may be a read error. The chain is built from TRBV6-5 and TRBJ2-1; D call uncertain. CDR3 length equals 13 residues. CDR1 is MNHEY and CDR2 is SVGAGI in the germline V gene. CDR3 DNA sequence: TGTGCCAGCAGTTACGAGAGAGACAATGAGCACTTCTTC. Translating gives CASSYERDNEHFF.

The chain carries TRBV6-2 or TRBV6-3 and TRBJ2-4; D is perhaps TRBD2 (5 bases). Germline CDR1 and CDR2: MNHEY and SVGEGT. The CDR3 consists of 17 residues. The V gene lost 5 bases and the J gene lost 1 base, with 18 bases spanning the gap. CDR3 sequence (DNA): TGTGCCAGCAGTGCCCTGGAGAGGGTCGGGGCCAAAAACATTCAGTACTTC. This encodes CASSALERVGAKNIQYF.

The V call is TRBV6-5, the J call TRBJ1-6; D is ambiguous. The V and J ends lost 0 bases and 6 bases respectively, with 6 bases between them. Germline V CDR1 and CDR2: MNHEY, SVGAGI. The CDR3 runs to 14 residues. Written as DNA, the CDR3 is TGTGCCAGCAGTTACTCTATAATTAATTCACCCCTCCACTTT. The encoded protein is CASSYSIINSPLHF.

In nucleotides, the CDR3 is TGTGCCAGCAGCTTGGCCCAAAACTATGGCTACACCTTC. It is translated as CASSLAQNYGYTF. J is TRBJ1-2 and V is TRBV5-4, with D unclear. V dropped 0 bases and J dropped 2 bases, with 5 bases sitting between them. Germline V gene lookup returns CDR1 SGHNT and CDR2 YYREEE (reference sequence). The CDR3 extends over 13 amino acids.

The chain joins TRBV19 to TRBJ1-1; possibly TRBD1 for D (5 bases). The V gene's germline CDR1 is LNHDA and CDR2 SQIVND (reference sequence). The CDR3 totals 14 residues. V dropped 3 bases and J dropped 4 bases, with 12 bases sitting between them. The DNA of the CDR3 is TGTGCCAGTAGTATCCGGAGGGGTAGCACTGAAGCTTTCTTT. The encoded protein is CASSIRRGSTEAFF.

The chain links TRBV29-1 to TRBJ1-2; 10 nucleotides align to TRBD1. CDR1 and CDR2 from the germline V gene are SQVTM and ANQGSEA. The CDR3 loop spans 13 amino acids. J gave up 8 bases and V 8 bases, and 11 bases lay outside the gene matches. The CDR3 DNA reads as TGCAGCTCGGAACCGGGGACAGGGGTAGGCTACACCTTC. Translating gives CSSEPGTGVGYTF. The variable domain in full, completed from reference TRBV29-1 and TRBJ1-2, reads SAVISQKPSRDICQRGTSLTIQCQVDSQVTMMFWYRQQPGQSLTLIATANQGSEATYESGFVIDKFPISRPNLTFSTLTVSNMSPEDSSIYLCSSEPGTGVGYTFGSGTRLTVV.

This chain connects TRBV29-1 to TRBJ1-1; a weak D match, TRBD1 (5 bases). Germline CDR1 is SQVTM and CDR2 is ANQGSEA. Trimming removed 8 bases at V and 4 bases at J, with 17 bases between. The CDR3 is made up of 13 amino acids. The CDR3 reads CSINQGRGTEAFF. CDR3 coding DNA: TGCAGCATCAACCAGGGTCGCGGCACTGAAGCTTTCTTT.

Note on this clone: This same CDR3 is encoded by further DNA sequences in the sample. The genes are TRBV7-6 and TRBJ2-7; 7 nucleotides align to TRBD1. With V trimmed by 1 base and J by 6 bases, 0 bases remained unmatched. CDR1 and CDR2 from the germline V gene are SGHVS and FNYEAQ. The CDR3 has 12 amino acids. In DNA form, the CDR3 reads TGTGCCAGCAGCTTAGACAGGGGCGAGCAGTACTTC. This gives the protein CASSLDRGEQYF.

This chain links TRBV6-5 with TRBJ1-1; the D gene is possibly TRBD1 (5 bases). In germline, CDR1 is MNHEY, CDR2 SVGAGI. Deletions cut 5 bases from V and 2 bases from J, with 12 bases between. The CDR3 covers 14 residues. The CDR3 region is CASSKRQLNTEAFF. In DNA form, the CDR3 reads TGTGCCAGCAGTAAAAGACAGCTCAACACTGAAGCTTTCTTT.

On this clone: Other DNA sequences in this sample translate to the same CDR3. The chain recombines TRBV7-2 with TRBJ1-5; a possible D gene is TRBD1 (6 bases). Germline CDR1 and CDR2: SGHTA and FQGNSA. V lost 2 bases and J 4 bases, leaving 6 bases between the germline ends. CDR3 size: 13 residues. The CDR3 sequence: CASSLQGNQPQHF. In DNA, the CDR3 is TGTGCCAGCAGCTTACAGGGGAATCAGCCCCAGCATTTT.

As for this clone: The same CDR3 is also encoded by other DNA sequences in this sample. This chain connects TRBV24-1 to TRBJ2-1; tentatively, D is TRBD1 (5 bases). V was shortened by 4 bases and J by 7 bases, with 7 bases between the two germline ends. This CDR3 is 12 amino acids long. Germline CDR1 is KGHDR and CDR2 is SFDVKD. CDR3 in amino acids: CATSDQGNEQFF. In nucleotides, the CDR3 is TGTGCCACCAGTGACCAGGGTAATGAGCAGTTCTTC.

The chain carries TRBV7-6 and TRBJ1-4; TRBD1 is a possible D gene (5 bases). This CDR3 is built from 15 residues. V lost 4 bases and J 7 bases, leaving 16 bases between the germline ends. Germline V gene lookup returns CDR1 SGHVS and CDR2 FNYEAQ. CDR3: CASSYVGAETEKLFF. For the CDR3, the DNA is TGTGCCAGCAGCTACGTAGGGGCAGAAACTGAAAAACTGTTTTTT.

This chain connects TRBV2 to TRBJ1-2; 9 positions agree with TRBD1. The V and J ends lost 6 bases and 4 bases, in that order; junction bases with no gene match: 6. The germline V gene has CDR1 SNHLY and CDR2 FYNNEI. The CDR3 consists of 14 residues. CDR3 DNA: TGTGCCAGCAGGGGGACAGGGACCTCCTATGGCTACACCTTC. It encodes CASRGTGTSYGYTF.

The chain combines TRBV6-1 with TRBJ2-7; D is perhaps TRBD2 (5 bases). CDR1 is MNHNS and CDR2 is SASEGT in the germline V gene. The ends were cut back, 2 bases at V and 2 bases at J, with 16 bases in the middle. The CDR3 is 16 residues long. The CDR3 spells CASSESIGLVPYEQYF. The DNA for the CDR3 is TGTGCCAGCAGTGAAAGTATTGGACTGGTCCCCTACGAGCAGTACTTC.

The CDR3 coding sequence is TGTGCCAGCACCGGAGCCACTAGCGGAACCTACGAGCAGTACTTC. Protein product: CASTGATSGTYEQYF. The chain links TRBV27 to TRBJ2-7, with TRBD2 matching 8 bases. Looked up from germline, CDR1 is MNHEY and CDR2 is SMNVEV (reference sequence). The V gene end was trimmed by 7 bases and the J gene end by 2 bases; junction bases not matched to a gene: 10. This CDR3 has 15 residues.

V gene TRBV9 combines with J gene TRBJ1-2; D is undetermined. CDR3 length equals 12 residues. V gave up 0 bases and J gave up 2 bases, with 2 bases separating them. Germline CDR1 and CDR2: SGDLS and YYNGEE. CDR3 DNA sequence: TGTGCCAGCAGCGTAGTAAACTATGGCTACACCTTC. Its protein product is CASSVVNYGYTF.